The next 10 T cell receptor beta chains were all read from a single sample in a study of shared clonotypes between healthy human individuals. The method was immunoSEQ multiplex PCR; TCRdb's version includes in-frame clones alone and lacks a portion of them. Among fewer than 1.6 million clones listed, approximately 98.5% were seen once. Sequenced sample: naive CD4+ T cells sorted from blood. Subset here: CD45RA+ positively selected. The receptors derive from a man aged 30 to 39 in good health.

The sample holds one count of this clone. The V gene is TRBV14, the J gene TRBJ2-1, with TRBD1 matching over 7 bases. The CDR3 is 11 amino acids. V lost 8 bases to trimming and J lost 16 bases; unmatched junction nucleotides: 11. Germline CDR1 SGHDN, CDR2 FVKESK. CDR3 nucleotides: TGTGCCAGCCAGAAAAGGGACAGATTCTTCTTC. Protein sequence: CASQKRDRFFF. Combining the CDR3 with reference TRBV14 and TRBJ2-1 gives the whole variable domain EAGVTQFPSHSVIEKGQTVTLRCDPISGHDNLYWYRRVMGKEIKFLLHFVKESKQDESGMPNNRFLAERTGGTYSTLKVQPAELEDSGVYFCASQKRDRFFFGPGTRLTVL.

The V call is TRBV2, the J call TRBJ1-1, with D possibly matching TRBD1 (5 bases). The CDR3 loop spans 13 amino acids. Trimming shortened V by 10 bases and J by 9 bases, and 21 bases separated the two germline ends. Per germline, CDR1 SNHLY and CDR2 FYNNEI. Here the CDR3 reads CATKTQTGTKAFF. The CDR3 DNA reads as TGTGCCACTAAAACCCAAACCGGGACCAAAGCTTTCTTT.

The rearrangement joins TRBV5-1 to TRBJ2-2, with D perhaps matching TRBD1 (6 bases). The CDR3 consists of 15 residues. V was shortened by 2 bases and J by 1 base, with 9 bases between the two germline ends. Germline lookup yields CDR1 SGHRS and CDR2 YFSETQ. This CDR3 reads CASSFTTGNTGELFF. In nucleotides, the CDR3 is TGCGCCAGCAGCTTCACGACAGGGAACACCGGGGAGCTGTTTTTT.

The chain is built from TRBV28 and TRBJ2-1; D not resolved. Between the trimmed V and J ends, which lost 6 bases and 4 bases, there was a span of 13 bases. CDR1 and CDR2 (germline): MDHEN, SYDVKM. CDR3 size: 14 residues. The CDR3 DNA follows: TGTGCCAGCAGAGGCGGACGTGATTACAATGAGCAGTTCTTC. Protein sequence: CASRGGRDYNEQFF. The full variable domain, rest sourced from reference TRBV28 and TRBJ2-1, is DVKVTQSSRYLVKRTGEKVFLECVQDMDHENMFWYRQDPGLGLRLIYFSYDVKMKEKGDIPEGYSVSREKKERFSLILESASTNQTSMYLCASRGGRDYNEQFFGPGTRLTVL.

CDR3 bases: TGTGCCAGCTCACCTCGATCCGGGGAGTGGACTGAAGCTTTCTTT. Amino acid sequence: CASSPRSGEWTEAFF. The chain uses TRBV18 and TRBJ1-1; D is ambiguous. Germline V gene lookup returns CDR1 KGHSH and CDR2 LQKENI. V was clipped by 3 bases and J by 5 bases, with 16 bases between them. The CDR3 is 15 amino acids.

CDR3: CASSKQGPGTGELFF. The CDR3 DNA reads as TGCGCCAGCAGCAAACAGGGGCCGGGAACCGGGGAGCTGTTTTTT. This rearrangement joins TRBV5-1 to TRBJ2-2; TRBD1 agrees at 7 bases. Germline values: CDR1 SGHRS, CDR2 YFSETQ. The V gene end was trimmed by 4 bases and the J gene end by 5 bases; junction bases not matched to a gene: 8. This CDR3 contains 15 residues.

This clone was seen once. V gene TRBV27 combines with J gene TRBJ2-1; D perhaps matches TRBD2 (5 bases). CDR3 length equals 14 residues. V dropped 3 bases and J dropped 8 bases, with 14 bases sitting between them. CDR1 and CDR2 (germline): MNHEY, SMNVEV (reference sequence). This CDR3 is CASSFEGHKDEQFF. CDR3 nucleotide sequence: TGTGCCAGCAGTTTCGAGGGCCATAAAGATGAGCAGTTCTTC.

V usage is TRBV9 and J usage is TRBJ1-2; maybe TRBD1 (5 bases). V was clipped by 0 bases and J by 2 bases, with 8 bases between them. Germline V CDR1 and CDR2: SGDLS, YYNGEE. The CDR3 sequence is 14 residues long. The CDR3 bases are TGTGCCAGCAGCGTAGTGCCAGGGAACTATGGCTACACCTTC. It translates to CASSVVPGNYGYTF.

This clone occurred once. This sequence joins TRBV21-1 and TRBJ1-1. TRBV21-1 is a pseudogene. The CDR3 length is 13 residues. The CDR3 nucleotides read TGTGCCAGCAGCACGGGGGCGGGCACTGAAGCTTTCTTT. Amino acids: CASSTGAGTEAFF.

The chain links TRBV5-8 to TRBJ2-5, with D tentatively TRBD1 or TRBD2 (6 bases each). V was cut by 4 bases and J by 4 bases, with 14 bases left in between. Germline V gene lookup returns CDR1 SGHTS and CDR2 YDEGEE. CDR3 size: 14 residues. CDR3 in amino acids: CASSTGAAIETQYF. Here the CDR3 DNA reads TGTGCCAGCAGCACGGGGGCGGCTATAGAGACCCAGTACTTC.